This TCR beta chain was sequenced for a study of beta chain features in type 1 diabetes. Germline assignment: CDR1 LGHNA and CDR2 YSLEER. The length of the CDR3 is 15 residues. V lost 1 base to trimming and J lost 8 bases, with 14 bases between them. Every bit of the isolated RNA underwent reverse transcription, so sequencing read expressed TCRB transcripts. Clones were read by immunoSEQ multiplex PCR, and TCRdb kept only the in-frame ones, dropping some. The sample shows about 450,000 clones, over 9.5% of them seen only once. The TCR originated in a woman under 30 in good health. V is TRBV4-3 and J is TRBJ1-4; D unclear. Source material: naive CD4+ T cells from blood. This CDR3 reads CASSQAGADGEKLFF. CDR3 nucleotides: TGCGCCAGCAGCCAAGCCGGAGCGGATGGGGAAAAACTGTTTTTT.